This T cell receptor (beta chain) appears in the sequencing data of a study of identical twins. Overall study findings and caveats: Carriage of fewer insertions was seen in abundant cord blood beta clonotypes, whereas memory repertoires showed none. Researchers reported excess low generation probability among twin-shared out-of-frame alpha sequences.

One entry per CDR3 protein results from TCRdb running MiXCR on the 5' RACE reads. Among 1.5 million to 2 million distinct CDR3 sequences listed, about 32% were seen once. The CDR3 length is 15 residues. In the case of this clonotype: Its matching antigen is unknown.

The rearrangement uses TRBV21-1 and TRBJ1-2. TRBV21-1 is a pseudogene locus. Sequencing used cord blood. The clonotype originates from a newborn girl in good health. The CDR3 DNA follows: TGTGCCAGCAGCAAAGTAAGGGATACGGAGTATGGCTACACCTTC. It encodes CASSKVRDTEYGYTF.